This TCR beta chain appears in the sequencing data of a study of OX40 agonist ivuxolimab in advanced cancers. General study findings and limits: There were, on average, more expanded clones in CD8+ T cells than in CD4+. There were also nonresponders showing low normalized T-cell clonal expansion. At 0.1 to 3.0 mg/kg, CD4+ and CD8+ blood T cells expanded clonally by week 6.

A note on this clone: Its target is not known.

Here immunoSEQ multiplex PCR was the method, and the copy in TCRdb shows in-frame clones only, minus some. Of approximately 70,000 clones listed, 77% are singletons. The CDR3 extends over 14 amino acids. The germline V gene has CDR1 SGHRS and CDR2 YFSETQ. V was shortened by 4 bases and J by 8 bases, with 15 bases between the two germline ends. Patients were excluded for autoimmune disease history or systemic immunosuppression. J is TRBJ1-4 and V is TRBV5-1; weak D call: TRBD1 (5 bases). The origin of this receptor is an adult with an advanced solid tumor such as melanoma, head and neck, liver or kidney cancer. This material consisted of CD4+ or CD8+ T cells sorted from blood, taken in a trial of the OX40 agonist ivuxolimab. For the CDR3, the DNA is TGCGCCAGCAGCCAAGCGGAGGGGAGCGAAAAACTGTTTTTT. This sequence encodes CASSQAEGSEKLFF.